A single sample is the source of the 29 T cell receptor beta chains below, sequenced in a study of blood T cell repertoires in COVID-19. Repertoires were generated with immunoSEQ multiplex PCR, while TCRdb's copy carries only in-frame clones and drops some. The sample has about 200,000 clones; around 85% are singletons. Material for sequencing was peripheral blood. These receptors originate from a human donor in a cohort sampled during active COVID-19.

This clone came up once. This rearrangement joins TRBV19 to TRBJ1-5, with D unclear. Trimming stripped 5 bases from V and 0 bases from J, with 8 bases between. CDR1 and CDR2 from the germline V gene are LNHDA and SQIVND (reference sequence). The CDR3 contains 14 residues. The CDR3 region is CASSRSSSNQPQHF. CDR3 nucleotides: TGTGCCAGTAGTCGGAGCTCTAGCAATCAGCCCCAGCATTTT.

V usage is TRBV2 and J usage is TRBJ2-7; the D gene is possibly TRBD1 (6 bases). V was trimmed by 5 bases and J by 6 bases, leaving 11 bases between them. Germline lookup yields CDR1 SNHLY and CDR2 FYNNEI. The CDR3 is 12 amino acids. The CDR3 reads CASSNRESEQYF. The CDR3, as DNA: TGTGCCAGCAGTAACAGGGAAAGCGAGCAGTACTTC.

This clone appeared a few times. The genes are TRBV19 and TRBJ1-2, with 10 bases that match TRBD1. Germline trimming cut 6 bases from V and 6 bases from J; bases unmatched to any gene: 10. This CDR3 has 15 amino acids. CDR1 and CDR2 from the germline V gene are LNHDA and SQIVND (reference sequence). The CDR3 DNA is TGTGCCAGTAGCGGAAGGCTGGGACAGGGGCATGGCTACACCTTC. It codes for CASSGRLGQGHGYTF.

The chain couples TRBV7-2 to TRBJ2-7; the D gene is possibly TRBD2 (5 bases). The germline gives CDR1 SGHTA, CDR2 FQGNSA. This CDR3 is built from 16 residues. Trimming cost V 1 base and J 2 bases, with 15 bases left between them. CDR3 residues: CASSLGGSGVTYEQYF. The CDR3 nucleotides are TGTGCCAGCAGCTTAGGTGGGAGCGGAGTTACCTACGAGCAGTACTTC.

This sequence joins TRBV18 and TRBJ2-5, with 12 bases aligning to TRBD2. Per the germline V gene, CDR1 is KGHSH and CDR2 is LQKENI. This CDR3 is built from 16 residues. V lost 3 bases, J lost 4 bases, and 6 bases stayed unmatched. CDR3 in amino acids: CASSPRLAGVGETQYF. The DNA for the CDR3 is TGTGCCAGCTCACCGAGACTAGCGGGAGTGGGAGAGACCCAGTACTTC.

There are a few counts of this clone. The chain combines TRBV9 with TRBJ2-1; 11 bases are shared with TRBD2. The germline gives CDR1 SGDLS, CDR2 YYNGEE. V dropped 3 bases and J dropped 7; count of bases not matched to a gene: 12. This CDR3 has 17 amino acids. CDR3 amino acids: CASSAPLAGGGANEQFF. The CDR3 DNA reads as TGTGCCAGCAGCGCCCCTCTAGCGGGAGGAGGAGCGAATGAGCAGTTCTTC. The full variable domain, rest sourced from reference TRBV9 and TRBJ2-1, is DSGVTQTPKHLITATGQRVTLRCSPRSGDLSVYWYQQSLDQGLQFLIQYYNGEERAKGNILERFSAQQFPDLHSELNLSSLELGDSALYFCASSAPLAGGGANEQFFGPGTRLTVL.

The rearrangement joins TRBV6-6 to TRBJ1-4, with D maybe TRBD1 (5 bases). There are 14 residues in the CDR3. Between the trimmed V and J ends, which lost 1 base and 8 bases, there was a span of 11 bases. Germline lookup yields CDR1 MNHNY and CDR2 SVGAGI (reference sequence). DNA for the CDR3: TGTGCCAGCAGTTACTTGCAGGGTCACGAAAAACTGTTTTTT. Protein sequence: CASSYLQGHEKLFF.

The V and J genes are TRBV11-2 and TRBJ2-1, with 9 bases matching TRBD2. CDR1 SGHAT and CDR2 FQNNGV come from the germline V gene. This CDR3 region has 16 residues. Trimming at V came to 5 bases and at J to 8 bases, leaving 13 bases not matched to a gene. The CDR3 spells CASSRRPAGGSDEQFF. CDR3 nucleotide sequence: TGTGCCAGCAGCCGACGGCCGGCGGGAGGGTCTGATGAGCAGTTCTTC. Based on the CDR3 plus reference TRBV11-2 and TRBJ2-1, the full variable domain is EAGVAQSPRYKIIEKRQSVAFWCNPISGHATLYWYQQILGQGPKLLIQFQNNGVVDDSQLPKDRFSAERLKGVDSTLKIQPAKLEDSAVYLCASSRRPAGGSDEQFFGPGTRLTVL.

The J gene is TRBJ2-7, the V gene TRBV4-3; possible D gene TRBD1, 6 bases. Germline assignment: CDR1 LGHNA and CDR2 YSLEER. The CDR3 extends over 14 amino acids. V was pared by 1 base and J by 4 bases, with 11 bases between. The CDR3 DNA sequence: TGCGCCAGCAGCCAAGGGGAACAGGGTTACGAGCAGTACTTC. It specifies CASSQGEQGYEQYF.

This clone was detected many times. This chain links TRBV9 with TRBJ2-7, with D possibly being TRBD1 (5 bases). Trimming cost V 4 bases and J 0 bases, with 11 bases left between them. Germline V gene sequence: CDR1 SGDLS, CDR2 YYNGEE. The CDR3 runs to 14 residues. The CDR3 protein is CASSPWTYSYEQYF. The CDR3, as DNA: TGTGCCAGCAGCCCCTGGACATACTCCTACGAGCAGTACTTC.

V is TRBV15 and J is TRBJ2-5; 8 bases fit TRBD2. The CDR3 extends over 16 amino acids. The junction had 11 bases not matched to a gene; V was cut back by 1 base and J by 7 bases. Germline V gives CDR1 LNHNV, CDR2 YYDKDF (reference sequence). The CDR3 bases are TGTGCCACCAGCAGAGGTACTAGCGGAGGAGCTGGGACCCAGTACTTC. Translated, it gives CATSRGTSGGAGTQYF.

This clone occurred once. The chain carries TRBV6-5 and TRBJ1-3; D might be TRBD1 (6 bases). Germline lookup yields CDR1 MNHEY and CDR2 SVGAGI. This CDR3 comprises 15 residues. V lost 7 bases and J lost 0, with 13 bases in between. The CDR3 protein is CASIRQELSGNTIYF. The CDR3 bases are TGTGCCAGCATTCGACAGGAACTCTCTGGAAACACCATATATTTT.

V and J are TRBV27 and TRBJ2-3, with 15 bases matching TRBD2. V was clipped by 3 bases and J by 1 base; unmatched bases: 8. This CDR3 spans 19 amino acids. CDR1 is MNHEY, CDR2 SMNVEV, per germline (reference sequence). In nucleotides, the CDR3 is TGTGCCAGCAGTTTCGGTCCGTGGACTAGCGGGAGGGGCACAGATACGCAGTATTTT. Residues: CASSFGPWTSGRGTDTQYF.

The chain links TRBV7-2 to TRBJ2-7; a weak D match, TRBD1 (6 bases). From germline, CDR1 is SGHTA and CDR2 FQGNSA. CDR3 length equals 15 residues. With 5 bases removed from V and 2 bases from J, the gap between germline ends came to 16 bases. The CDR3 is CASSPSGTPTYEQYF. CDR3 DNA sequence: TGTGCCAGCAGCCCGTCCGGGACACCCACCTACGAGCAGTACTTC.

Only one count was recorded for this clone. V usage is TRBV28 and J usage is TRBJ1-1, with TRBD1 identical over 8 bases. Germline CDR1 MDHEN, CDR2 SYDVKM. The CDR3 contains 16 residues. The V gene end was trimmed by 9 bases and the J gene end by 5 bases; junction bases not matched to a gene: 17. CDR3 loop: CASLGWTGSFGTEAFF. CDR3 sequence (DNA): TGTGCCAGTTTAGGCTGGACAGGGAGTTTCGGAACTGAAGCTTTCTTT.

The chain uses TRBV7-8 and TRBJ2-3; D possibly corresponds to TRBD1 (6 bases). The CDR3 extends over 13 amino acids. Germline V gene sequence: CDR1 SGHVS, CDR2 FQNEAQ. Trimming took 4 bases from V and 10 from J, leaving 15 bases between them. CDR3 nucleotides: TGTGCCAGCAGCTCCTACAGGGACGCCGCGCAGTATTTT. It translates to CASSSYRDAAQYF.

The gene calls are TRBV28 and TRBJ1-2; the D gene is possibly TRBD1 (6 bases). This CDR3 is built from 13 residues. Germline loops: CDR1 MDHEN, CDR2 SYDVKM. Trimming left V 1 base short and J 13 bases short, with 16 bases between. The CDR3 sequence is CASSLFWDTAGTF. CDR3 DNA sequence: TGTGCCAGCAGTTTATTTTGGGACACGGCCGGCACCTTC.

In DNA form, the CDR3 reads TGTGCCAGCTCACCAGTCGGGCAGGGGGTATACGAGCAGTACTTC. Protein: CASSPVGQGVYEQYF. The J gene is TRBJ2-7, the V gene TRBV18; TRBD1 matches 7 bases. This CDR3 has 15 residues. Trimming removed 2 bases from V and 4 bases from J; junction bases left unmatched: 8. The V gene's germline CDR1 is KGHSH and CDR2 LQKENI.

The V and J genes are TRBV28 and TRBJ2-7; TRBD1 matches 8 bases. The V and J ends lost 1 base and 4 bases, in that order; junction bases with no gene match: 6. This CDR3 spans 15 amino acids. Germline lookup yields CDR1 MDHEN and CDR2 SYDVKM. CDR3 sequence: CASSLSGTGAYEQYF. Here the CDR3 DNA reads TGTGCCAGCAGTTTATCTGGGACAGGCGCGTACGAGCAGTACTTC.

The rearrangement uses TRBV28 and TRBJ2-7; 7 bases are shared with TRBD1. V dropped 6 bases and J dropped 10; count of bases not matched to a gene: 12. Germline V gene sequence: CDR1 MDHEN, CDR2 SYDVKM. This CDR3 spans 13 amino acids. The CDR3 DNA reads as TGTGCCAGCAGCCTTCTCAACAGGGGTACCCAGTACTTC. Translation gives CASSLLNRGTQYF.

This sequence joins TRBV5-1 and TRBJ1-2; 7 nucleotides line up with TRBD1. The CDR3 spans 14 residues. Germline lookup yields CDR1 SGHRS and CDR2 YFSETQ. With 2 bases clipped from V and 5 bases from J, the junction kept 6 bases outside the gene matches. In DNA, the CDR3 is TGCGCCAGCAGCTTAATAGGGGGCGAGTATGGCTACACCTTC. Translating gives CASSLIGGEYGYTF.

In DNA form, the CDR3 reads TGTGCCAGCAGCCGCGTCCGGGACTATGTAATCGACGAGCAGTACTTC. Its translation is CASSRVRDYVIDEQYF. V usage is TRBV5-4 and J usage is TRBJ2-7; 7 positions match TRBD2. The CDR3 is 16 amino acids. The V and J ends lost 4 bases and 5 bases, in that order; junction bases with no gene match: 15. The germline V gene encodes CDR1 SGHNT and CDR2 YYREEE (reference sequence).

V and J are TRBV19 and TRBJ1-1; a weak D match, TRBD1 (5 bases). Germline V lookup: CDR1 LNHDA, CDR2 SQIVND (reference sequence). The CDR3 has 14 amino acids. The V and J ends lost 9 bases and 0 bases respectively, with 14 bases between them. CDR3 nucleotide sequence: TGTGCCAGACTGGAGGGGCCTTTGAACACTGAAGCTTTCTTT. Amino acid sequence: CARLEGPLNTEAFF.

CDR3 loop: CASSVDRLNEKLFF. The DNA for the CDR3 is TGTGCCAGCAGCGTGGACAGGCTTAATGAAAAACTGTTTTTT. The chain joins TRBV5-4 to TRBJ1-4; 7 bases agree with TRBD1. CDR1 and CDR2 (germline): SGHNT, YYREEE (reference sequence). The CDR3 totals 14 residues. V gave up 4 bases and J gave up 4 bases; unmatched junction bases: 4.

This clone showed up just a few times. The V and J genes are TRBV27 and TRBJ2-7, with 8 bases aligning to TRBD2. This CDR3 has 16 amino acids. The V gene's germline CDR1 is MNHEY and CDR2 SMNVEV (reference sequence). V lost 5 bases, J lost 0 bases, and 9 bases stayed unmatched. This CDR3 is CASSQNPGTSSYEQYF. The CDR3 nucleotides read TGTGCCAGCAGTCAGAACCCCGGGACTAGCTCCTACGAGCAGTACTTC.

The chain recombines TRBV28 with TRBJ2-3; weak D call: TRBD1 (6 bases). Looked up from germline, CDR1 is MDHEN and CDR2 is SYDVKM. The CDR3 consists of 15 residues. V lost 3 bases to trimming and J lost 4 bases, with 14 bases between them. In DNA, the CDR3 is TGTGCCAGCAGTTTTATGACAGGTCTTCCAGATACGCAGTATTTT. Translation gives CASSFMTGLPDTQYF.

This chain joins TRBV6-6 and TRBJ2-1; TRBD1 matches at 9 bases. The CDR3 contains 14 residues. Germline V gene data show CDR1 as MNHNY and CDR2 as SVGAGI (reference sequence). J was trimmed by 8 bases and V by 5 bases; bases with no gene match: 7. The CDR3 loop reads CASSTRDRVHEQFF. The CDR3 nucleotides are TGTGCCAGCAGTACCCGGGACAGGGTCCATGAGCAGTTCTTC.

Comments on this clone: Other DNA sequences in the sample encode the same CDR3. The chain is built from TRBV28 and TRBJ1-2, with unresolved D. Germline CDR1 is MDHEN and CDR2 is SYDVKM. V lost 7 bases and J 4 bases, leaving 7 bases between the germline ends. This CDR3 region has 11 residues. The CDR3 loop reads CASTPGYGYTF. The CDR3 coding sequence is TGTGCCAGCACCCCGGGCTATGGCTACACCTTC.

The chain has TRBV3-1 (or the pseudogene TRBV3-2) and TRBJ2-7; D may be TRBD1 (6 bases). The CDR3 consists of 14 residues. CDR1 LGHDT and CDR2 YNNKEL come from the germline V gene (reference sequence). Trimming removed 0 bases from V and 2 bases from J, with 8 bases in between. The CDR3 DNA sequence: TGTGCCAGCAGCCAAGATAACAGGGCCTACGAGCAGTACTTC. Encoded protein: CASSQDNRAYEQYF.